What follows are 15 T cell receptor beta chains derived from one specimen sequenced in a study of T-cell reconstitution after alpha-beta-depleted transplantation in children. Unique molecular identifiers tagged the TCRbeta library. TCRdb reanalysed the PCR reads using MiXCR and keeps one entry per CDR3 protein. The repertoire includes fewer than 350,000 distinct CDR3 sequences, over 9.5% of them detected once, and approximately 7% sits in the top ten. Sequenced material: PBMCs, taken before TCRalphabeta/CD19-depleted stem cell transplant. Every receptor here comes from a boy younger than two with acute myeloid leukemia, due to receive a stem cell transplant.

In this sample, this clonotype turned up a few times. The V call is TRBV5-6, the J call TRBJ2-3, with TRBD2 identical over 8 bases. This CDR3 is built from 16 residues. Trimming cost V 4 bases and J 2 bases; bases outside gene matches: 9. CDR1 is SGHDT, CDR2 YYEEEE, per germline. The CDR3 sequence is CASSPLSGRHTDTQYF. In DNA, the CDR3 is TGTGCCAGCAGCCCCTTGAGCGGGAGACACACAGATACGCAGTATTTT.

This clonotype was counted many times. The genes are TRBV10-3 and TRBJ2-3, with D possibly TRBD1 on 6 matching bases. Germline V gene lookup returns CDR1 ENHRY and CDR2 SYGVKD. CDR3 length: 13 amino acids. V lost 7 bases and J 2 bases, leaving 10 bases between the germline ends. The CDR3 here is CAITRDNTDTQYF. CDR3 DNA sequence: TGTGCCATCACACGGGACAACACAGATACGCAGTATTTT.

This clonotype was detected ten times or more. The CDR3 region is CSAVGTGELFF. CDR3 bases: TGCAGTGCTGTGGGAACCGGGGAGCTGTTTTTT. This chain joins TRBV20-1 and TRBJ2-2; D ambiguous. The CDR3 is 11 amino acids. V was pared by 5 bases and J by 5 bases, with 6 bases between. The germline V gene encodes CDR1 DFQATT and CDR2 SNEGSKA (reference sequence).

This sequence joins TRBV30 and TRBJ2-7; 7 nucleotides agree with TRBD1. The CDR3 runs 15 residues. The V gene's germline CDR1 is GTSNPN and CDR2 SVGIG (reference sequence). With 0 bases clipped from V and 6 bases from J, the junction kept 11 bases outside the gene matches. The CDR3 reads CAWSVSGTVSGEQYF. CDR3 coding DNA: TGTGCCTGGAGTGTCTCAGGGACAGTCAGCGGCGAGCAGTACTTC.

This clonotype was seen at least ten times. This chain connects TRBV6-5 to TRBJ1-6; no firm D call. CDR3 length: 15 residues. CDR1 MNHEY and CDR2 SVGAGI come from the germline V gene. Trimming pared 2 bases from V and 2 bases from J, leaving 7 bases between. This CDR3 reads CASSYGPPYNSPLHF. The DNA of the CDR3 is TGTGCCAGCAGTTACGGGCCACCCTATAATTCACCCCTCCACTTT.

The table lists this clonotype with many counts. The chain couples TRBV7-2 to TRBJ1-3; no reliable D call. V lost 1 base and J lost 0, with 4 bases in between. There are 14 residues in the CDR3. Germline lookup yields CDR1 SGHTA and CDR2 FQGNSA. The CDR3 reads CASSLELSGNTIYF. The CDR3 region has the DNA TGTGCCAGCAGCTTAGAGCTCTCTGGAAACACCATATATTTT.

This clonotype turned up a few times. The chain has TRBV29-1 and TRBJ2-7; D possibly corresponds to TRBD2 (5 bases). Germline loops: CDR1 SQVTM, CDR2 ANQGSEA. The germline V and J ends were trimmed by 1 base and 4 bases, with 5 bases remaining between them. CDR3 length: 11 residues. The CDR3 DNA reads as TGCAGCGTTGAAGGGGAGTACGAGCAGTACTTC. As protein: CSVEGEYEQYF.

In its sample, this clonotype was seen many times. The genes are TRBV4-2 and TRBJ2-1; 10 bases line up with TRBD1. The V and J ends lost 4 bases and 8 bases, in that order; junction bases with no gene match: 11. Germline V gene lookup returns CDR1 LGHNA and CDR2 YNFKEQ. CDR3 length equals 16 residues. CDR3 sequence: CASSLRGTGDFDEQFF. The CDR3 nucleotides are TGTGCCAGCAGCCTCCGCGGGACAGGGGATTTCGATGAGCAGTTCTTC.

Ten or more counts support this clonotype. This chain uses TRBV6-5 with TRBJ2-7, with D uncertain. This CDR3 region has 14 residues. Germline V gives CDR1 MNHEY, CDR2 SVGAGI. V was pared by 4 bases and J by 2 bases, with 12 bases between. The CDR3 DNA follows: TGTGCCAGCAGTTCGATGGACGGAACCTACGAGCAGTACTTC. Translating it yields CASSSMDGTYEQYF.

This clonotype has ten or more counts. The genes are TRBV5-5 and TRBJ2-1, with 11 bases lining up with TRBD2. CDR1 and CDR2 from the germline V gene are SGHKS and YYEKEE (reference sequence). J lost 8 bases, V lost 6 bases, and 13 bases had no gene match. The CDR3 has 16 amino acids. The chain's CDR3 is CASTVAGGPYIHEQFF. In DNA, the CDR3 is TGTGCCAGCACCGTAGCGGGGGGGCCTTATATCCATGAGCAGTTCTTC.

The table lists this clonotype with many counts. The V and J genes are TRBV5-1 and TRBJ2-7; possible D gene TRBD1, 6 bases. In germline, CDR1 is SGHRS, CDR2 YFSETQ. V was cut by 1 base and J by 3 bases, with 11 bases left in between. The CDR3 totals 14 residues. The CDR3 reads CASSLSGQNYEQYF. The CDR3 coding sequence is TGCGCCAGCAGCTTGTCCGGACAGAACTACGAGCAGTACTTC.

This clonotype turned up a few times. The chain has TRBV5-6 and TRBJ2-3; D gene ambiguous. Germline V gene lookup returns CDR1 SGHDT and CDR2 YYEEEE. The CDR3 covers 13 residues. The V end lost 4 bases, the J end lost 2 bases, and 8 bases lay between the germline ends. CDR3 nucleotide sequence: TGTGCCAGCAGCCCGGCCCCCACAGATACGCAGTATTTT. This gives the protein CASSPAPTDTQYF.

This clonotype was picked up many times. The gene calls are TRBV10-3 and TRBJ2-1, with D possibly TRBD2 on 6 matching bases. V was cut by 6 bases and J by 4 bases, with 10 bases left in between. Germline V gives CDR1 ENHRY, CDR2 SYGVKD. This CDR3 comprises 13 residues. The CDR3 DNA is TGTGCCATCAGACCGGGACTTTACAATGAGCAGTTCTTC. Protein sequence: CAIRPGLYNEQFF.

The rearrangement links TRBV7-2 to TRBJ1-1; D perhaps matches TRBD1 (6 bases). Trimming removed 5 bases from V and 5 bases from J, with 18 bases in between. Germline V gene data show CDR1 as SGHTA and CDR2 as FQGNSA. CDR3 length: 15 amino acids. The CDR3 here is CASSPVAGETTEAFF. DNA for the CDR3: TGTGCCAGCAGCCCCGTGGCAGGGGAGACGACTGAAGCTTTCTTT.

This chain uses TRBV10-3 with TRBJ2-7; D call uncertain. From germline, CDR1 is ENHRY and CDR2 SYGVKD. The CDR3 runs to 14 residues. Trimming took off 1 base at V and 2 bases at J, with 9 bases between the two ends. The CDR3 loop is CAISEYRLTYEQYF. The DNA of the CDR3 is TGTGCCATCAGTGAGTACCGCTTAACCTACGAGCAGTACTTC.